In its sample, the clone carrying this TCR beta chain was seen many times. Its antigen is currently unknown. The data belong to a study of T cells in Graves' hyperthyroidism and ophthalmopathy. Whole-study results and caveats: A 13 V-J model separated ophthalmopathy from stable hyperthyroidism. Among clonotypes expanded in thyroid above 0.001, most were also found in blood.

In patients aged 18 to 65, hyperthyroidism was newly diagnosed, with duration under 2 months. What was amplified from RNA transcripts were TCR beta CDR3 regions. HTBI primers were employed in a first-round RT-PCR of the TCR CDR3. In TCRdb, the multiplex PCR reads were re-called with MiXCR into one record per CDR3 protein. The table shows a few hundred thousand distinct CDR3 sequences, with 14% to 15% occurring only once. The V end was cut by 3 bases, the J end by 2 bases, with 20 bases between. The CDR3 sequence is 17 residues long. The germline V gene encodes CDR1 MNHNS and CDR2 SASEGT. The source material was blood. The sequence was obtained from a woman in her twenties or thirties with Graves' hyperthyroidism. This chain joins TRBV6-1 and TRBJ2-7, with D perhaps TRBD1 (6 bases). Here the CDR3 reads CASSERTGQSVAYEQYF. The CDR3 DNA reads TGTGCCAGCAGTGAGAGAACCGGACAGAGTGTAGCCTACGAGCAGTACTTC.